Each of the 9 T cell receptor beta chains below was sequenced from the same sample in a study of cytomegalovirus exposure and HLA in healthy donors. The PCR was carried out with 60 Vbeta primers and 13 Jbeta primers. The method was immunoSEQ multiplex PCR; TCRdb's version includes in-frame clones alone and lacks a portion of them. This sample carries fewer than 140,000 clones, roughly 80% of them seen once, and the ten largest clones take approximately 1.5%. The sequencing sample was made of PBMCs. The receptors come from a man aged 45 to 65 in good health and CMV-seronegative.

This clone was found once. The chain carries TRBV19 and TRBJ1-5; D may be TRBD1 (5 bases). The CDR3 extends over 13 amino acids. Trimming shortened V by 7 bases and J by 2 bases, and 9 bases separated the two germline ends. Germline V CDR1 and CDR2: LNHDA, SQIVND (reference sequence). The CDR3 loop reads CASNPGRNQPQHF. The DNA for the CDR3 is TGTGCCAGTAACCCAGGGCGCAATCAGCCCCAGCATTTT.

The chain links TRBV6-5 to TRBJ1-2; no clear D gene. CDR1 MNHEY and CDR2 SVGAGI come from the germline V gene. This CDR3 comprises 15 residues. The V end lost 5 bases, the J end lost 5 bases, and 18 bases lay between the germline ends. Here the CDR3 DNA reads TGTGCCAGCAGTGCACCCGGAGGGCAGTCATATGGCTACACCTTC. It translates to CASSAPGGQSYGYTF.

There are a few counts of this clone. CDR3 loop: CASSFSGLSYNEQFF. The CDR3 nucleotides are TGTGCCAGCAGCTTCTCGGGACTCTCCTACAATGAGCAGTTCTTC. This chain connects TRBV11-2 to TRBJ2-1; perhaps TRBD2 as D (6 bases). Germline CDR1 is SGHAT and CDR2 is FQNNGV. Trimming removed 3 bases at V and 0 bases at J, with 9 bases between. The CDR3 extends over 15 amino acids.

The rearrangement joins TRBV27 to TRBJ1-2; maybe TRBD1 (6 bases). The CDR3 is made up of 13 amino acids. Per germline, CDR1 MNHEY and CDR2 SMNVEV (reference sequence). Trimming pared 2 bases from V and 6 bases from J, leaving 10 bases between. The CDR3 DNA reads TGTGCCAGCAGTTTAAGGGAGGGGGATGGCTACACCTTC. Residues: CASSLREGDGYTF.

The chain links TRBV14 to TRBJ1-4; 7 positions match TRBD1. The CDR3 length is 14 residues. Trimming took 4 bases from V and 7 from J; bases not matched to a gene: 6. The germline V gene encodes CDR1 SGHDN and CDR2 FVKESK. The CDR3, as DNA: TGTGCCAGCAGCCCGGGACAGCAACTTGAAAAACTGTTTTTT. It codes for CASSPGQQLEKLFF.

The chain carries TRBV6-1 and TRBJ2-5, with no clear D. CDR1 is MNHNS, CDR2 SASEGT, per germline. V was pared by 4 bases and J by 4 bases, with 7 bases between. This CDR3 has 12 residues. In DNA, the CDR3 is TGTGCCAGCAGTGGGAGATTAGAGACCCAGTACTTC. Translating it yields CASSGRLETQYF.

V gene TRBV10-2 combines with J gene TRBJ2-2; TRBD1 might be the D (5 bases). CDR1 is WSHSY and CDR2 is SAAADI in the germline V gene. Trimming cost V 8 bases and J 5 bases, with 12 bases left between them. This CDR3 has 13 amino acids. The CDR3 is CASCQTDTGELFF. CDR3 nucleotides: TGCGCCAGCTGCCAGACAGATACCGGGGAGCTGTTTTTT.

The rearrangement joins TRBV6-5 to TRBJ1-1, with a possible D match to TRBD1 (5 bases). Deletions cut 7 bases from V and 4 bases from J, with 19 bases between. From germline, CDR1 is MNHEY and CDR2 SVGAGI. There are 15 residues in the CDR3. CDR3 nucleotides: TGTGCCAGCAACAGACGACAGACGTCTAGCACTGAAGCTTTCTTT. Its translation is CASNRRQTSSTEAFF.

This clone was found a few times. The V gene is TRBV4-3, the J gene TRBJ1-2; no clear D gene. V shed 0 bases and J shed 4 bases, with 12 bases lying between them. The germline V gene has CDR1 LGHNA and CDR2 YSLEER. The CDR3 has 15 amino acids. CDR3 amino acids: CASSQDKSVGYGYTF. The CDR3 DNA sequence: TGCGCCAGCAGCCAAGACAAGAGCGTTGGCTATGGCTACACCTTC.